This is a list of T cell receptor beta chains from one sample in a study of blood T cell repertoires in COVID-19. Generated by immunoSEQ multiplex PCR, the TCRdb table keeps only in-frame clones and is missing some. The table has nearly 350,000 clones, around 90% seen once; the top ten hold around 3.5%. Input material: peripheral blood. The receptor source for this set is a woman in her late teens or twenties who had recovered from COVID-19. Each CDR3 is given with its conserved first and last residue.

>TRBJ2-2|TRBV24-1
CATSDPGTGNTGELFF
>TRBJ2-1|TRBV12-3/TRBV12-4
CASSFSPYNEQFF
>TRBJ1-1|TRBV7-8
CASSRTGTEAFF
>TRBJ1-2|TRBV4-1
CASSQTGTGYYGYTF
>TRBJ1-5|TRBV30
CAWSPPRIDLGQPQHF
>TRBJ2-3|TRBV20-1
CSGGSTDTQYF
>TRBJ2-1|TRBV5-4
CASSQGQINEQFF
>TRBJ2-3|TRBV4-1
CASSLAGGDEGTDTQYF
>TRBJ2-5|TRBV5-1
CASSLGSGRNQETQYF
>TRBJ2-3|TRBV30
CAWGEQGASTQYF
>TRBJ1-4|TRBV7-9
CASSSAWRQGLFEEKLFF
>TRBJ2-2|TRBV28
CASSPQGTNTGELFF
>TRBJ1-4|TRBV11-2
CASSLVGTGEKLFF
>TRBJ2-5|TRBV24-1
CATSDADPGGAGETQYF
>TRBJ1-2|TRBV6-5
CASSYSRGTPGDYTF
>TRBJ2-1|TRBV13
CASSLNEARTGINEQFF
>TRBJ2-3|TRBV6-6
CASSSQTRFEADTQYF
>TRBJ2-3|TRBV7-2
CASSSWTGGTDTQYF
>TRBJ2-1|TRBV9
CASSEFGTSGRNEQFF
>TRBJ1-1|TRBV27
CASSSGQVNTEAFF
>TRBJ1-2|TRBV3-1/TRBV3-2
CASSQDWTGGSYGYTF
>TRBJ2-5|TRBV30
CAWSWGPGETQYF
>TRBJ2-5|TRBV24-1
CATRASGRAQETQYF
>TRBJ1-1|TRBV28
CASRSGTGVTEAFF
>TRBJ2-5|TRBV9
CASSVGLAGGTQETQYF
>TRBJ2-1|TRBV4-3
CASSQGSGPPRNEQFF
>TRBJ2-3|TRBV11-2
CASSLEKRITPDTQYF
>TRBJ2-1|TRBV3-1/TRBV3-2
CASSQDPGTSGSSYNEQFF
>TRBJ2-2|TRBV29-1
CSVGGHGELFF
>TRBJ2-5|TRBV24-1
CATSDSSGNQETQYF
>TRBJ2-1|TRBV12-3/TRBV12-4
CASSPTYNEQFF
>TRBJ2-3|TRBV6-2/TRBV6-3
CASSPVERVTDTQYF
>TRBJ2-5|TRBV27
CASSSKLAGGRETQYF